This T cell receptor (beta chain) was documented in a study of shared clonotypes between healthy human individuals. Findings and caveats of the study: Against clonotypes common to all four donors, non-shared ones had lower generation probabilities. Rarefaction indicated that sorted-subset sequencing remained incomplete although depth was large.

Germline loops: CDR1 SNHLY, CDR2 FYNNEI. The J segment lost 7 bases and the V segment lost 5 bases, leaving 13 bases of the junction unmatched. CDR3 length: 16 amino acids. Naive CD45RA+ and memory CD45RA-negative subsets were split from CD4+ cells. Comments on this clone: The antigen remains unidentified.

The assay was immunoSEQ multiplex PCR, and TCRdb's table has in-frame clones only and misses some. The sample carries more than 2 million clones, around 95% recorded once. The receptor was derived from a man in his late teens or twenties in good health. Sequenced sample: naive CD4+ T cells sorted from blood. Subset meaning: CD45RA+ positively selected. The chain joins TRBV2 to TRBJ2-1; 8 bases map to TRBD2. The CDR3: CASSTGRGSVANEQFF. CDR3 coding DNA: TGTGCCAGCAGTACCGGGAGGGGGTCGGTCGCGAATGAGCAGTTCTTC.